The source of this T cell receptor (beta chain) is a study of beta chain features in type 1 diabetes. Study-level points and caveats: Shorter TCRB CDR3s, moderately but significantly so, marked every one of the four CD4+ subsets in Type 1 diabetes patients.

In its sample, this clone was seen once. Its antigen is unidentified. TCRB transcripts that were expressed got sequenced, as all of the isolated RNA had been reverse transcribed. The table came from immunoSEQ multiplex PCR; TCRdb's copy has only in-frame clones and leaves some out. The sample lists 23,000 or so clones, around 69% occurring once. CDR1 is SGHTA and CDR2 is FQGNSA in the germline V gene. CDR3 length: 15 residues. The TCR sequence derives from a man younger than 30 with type 1 diabetes. V and J are TRBV7-2 and TRBJ2-5, with 7 nucleotides matching TRBD1. The J call is in doubt because the DNA end fits TRBJ2-7 better. Sample: Tregs from blood. The CDR3 protein is CASSSRRDRSYEQYF. CDR3 in DNA: TGTGCCAGCAGCTCACGAAGGGACAGATCCTACGAGCAGTACTTC.